Following are 23 T cell receptor beta chains from one sample sequenced in a study of T cell repertoires in cytomegalovirus infection. TCRdb called the reads again in MiXCR, with one record for every CDR3 protein. This table holds more than 500,000 distinct CDR3 sequences, 15% to 20% found once. Sequenced input: CD8+ T cells from PBMCs. All receptors come from a human donor in good health (CMV status not recorded). Some clones in this sample may be carry-over from other donors' samples.

This clonotype showed up just a few times. The V call is TRBV7-3, the J call TRBJ2-1; 9 bases agree with TRBD2. This CDR3 comprises 14 residues. Germline V lookup: CDR1 SGHTA, CDR2 FQGTGA. Trimming removed 5 bases from V and 6 bases from J; junction bases left unmatched: 5. The CDR3 DNA is TGTGCCAGCAGCGACCCGACTAGCGGCAATGAGCAGTTCTTC. Encoded protein: CASSDPTSGNEQFF.

CDR3 coding DNA: TGCAGCGTCCCTTGGCCTAACTCCTACAATGAGCAGTTCTTC. This sequence encodes CSVPWPNSYNEQFF. The chain combines TRBV29-1 with TRBJ2-1; D is ambiguous. Germline CDR1 is SQVTM and CDR2 is ANQGSEA. The CDR3 has 14 residues. Trimming took 6 bases from V and 0 from J, leaving 12 bases between them.

This clonotype was observed a few times. V and J are TRBV28 and TRBJ2-2, with 7 bases matching TRBD1. CDR1 and CDR2 (germline): MDHEN, SYDVKM. After removal of 3 bases from V and 4 bases from J, the junction contained 2 bases not matched to a gene. The CDR3 is 14 amino acids. In nucleotides, the CDR3 is TGTGCCAGCAGTTTCACAGGGGTCACCGGGGAGCTGTTTTTT. This encodes CASSFTGVTGELFF.

This clonotype was picked up many times. This chain links TRBV6-5 with TRBJ2-5; no reliable D call. From germline, CDR1 is MNHEY and CDR2 SVGAGI. This CDR3 spans 14 amino acids. The V end was cut by 0 bases, the J end by 2 bases, with 7 bases between. DNA for the CDR3: TGTGCCAGCAGTTACTCGAAACTTCAAGAGACCCAGTACTTC. Residues: CASSYSKLQETQYF.

A few counts support this clonotype. This chain joins TRBV4-1 and TRBJ1-2; D gene uncertain. Trimming removed 1 base from V and 8 bases from J, with 8 bases in between. Germline V gene data show CDR1 as MGHRA and CDR2 as YSYEKL. This CDR3 has 12 amino acids. CDR3 protein: CASSQGSKGYTF. CDR3 nucleotide sequence: TGCGCCAGCAGCCAAGGAAGTAAAGGCTACACCTTC.

This clonotype was seen at least ten times. This rearrangement joins TRBV7-9 to TRBJ2-3; 7 bases match TRBD2. Trimming at V came to 5 bases and at J to 3 bases, leaving 11 bases not matched to a gene. The CDR3 is made up of 16 amino acids. Germline CDR1 and CDR2: SEHNR and FQNEAQ (reference sequence). The CDR3 here is CASSHQTSKWTDTQYF. The CDR3 bases are TGTGCCAGCAGCCACCAGACTAGCAAGTGGACAGATACGCAGTATTTT.

This clonotype was detected ten times or more. This chain connects TRBV7-9 to TRBJ2-7; tentatively, D is TRBD1 (5 bases). Trimming removed 5 bases at V and 2 bases at J, with 10 bases between. This CDR3 has 13 amino acids. Germline loops: CDR1 SEHNR, CDR2 FQNEAQ (reference sequence). The CDR3 spells CASSLTAPYEQYF. In DNA, the CDR3 is TGTGCCAGCAGCCTGACAGCACCCTACGAGCAGTACTTC.

The sample holds many counts of this clonotype. The chain recombines TRBV6-1 with TRBJ2-7; D is unresolved. The CDR3 has 12 amino acids. Germline CDR1 MNHNS, CDR2 SASEGT. Deletions cut 2 bases from V and 5 bases from J, with 7 bases between. As DNA, the CDR3 is TGTGCCAGCAGTGAAATCCGGAACGAGCAGTACTTC. Translated: CASSEIRNEQYF.

This chain joins TRBV7-3 and TRBJ2-7; D is unclear. The CDR3 spans 12 residues. V was cut by 0 bases and J by 7 bases, with 7 bases left in between. Germline V gene data show CDR1 as SGHTA and CDR2 as FQGTGA. CDR3 residues: CASSLTSGEQYF. CDR3 nucleotides: TGTGCCAGCAGCTTAACGTCCGGGGAGCAGTACTTC.

This clonotype has a count of ten or more. This chain joins TRBV6-5 and TRBJ2-7; 9 bases fit TRBD2. CDR1 and CDR2 from the germline V gene are MNHEY and SVGAGI. The CDR3 is 15 residues long. Unmatched junction bases numbered 6, after V lost 2 bases and J lost 4 bases. The CDR3 region is CASSYGRGGLYEQYF. The CDR3 nucleotides read TGTGCCAGCAGTTACGGGCGGGGGGGCCTTTACGAGCAGTACTTC.

This rearrangement joins TRBV13 to TRBJ1-4; 7 nucleotides line up with TRBD1. This CDR3 region has 15 residues. Germline V gene lookup returns CDR1 PRHDT and CDR2 FYEKMQ (reference sequence). V was pared by 4 bases and J by 11 bases, with 13 bases of the junction left unmatched. The DNA of the CDR3 is TGTGCCAGCAGCTCAGGCCCGGGACAGCTTTCGAAACTGTTTTTT. This encodes CASSSGPGQLSKLFF.

This clonotype has at least ten counts. The genes are TRBV6-1 and TRBJ2-6, with D uncertain. The germline V and J ends were trimmed by 4 bases and 3 bases, with 13 bases remaining between them. The length of the CDR3 is 16 residues. Germline CDR1 MNHNS, CDR2 SASEGT. The CDR3 nucleotides are TGTGCCAGCAGTGGTCTAGGGTTGGGTGGGGCCAACGTCCTGACTTTC. Residues: CASSGLGLGGANVLTF.

As concerns this clonotype: A much more abundant neighbour one base away suggests this may be a read error. The V gene is TRBV12-5, the J gene TRBJ1-2, with TRBD1 matching over 11 bases. Germline lookup yields CDR1 LGHNT and CDR2 FRNRAP. The CDR3 covers 15 residues. The DNA of the CDR3 is TGTGCTAGTGGTTTGGGGACAGGGGGCAGCTATGTCTACACCTTC. Residues: CASGLGTGGSYVYTF.

This sequence joins TRBV27 and TRBJ2-7; 7 bases line up with TRBD1. The V gene's germline CDR1 is MNHEY and CDR2 SMNVEV (reference sequence). After removal of 6 bases from V and 2 bases from J, the junction contained 4 bases not matched to a gene. The CDR3 sequence is 13 residues long. The CDR3 DNA sequence: TGTGCCAGCAGAAGACAGGGAACCTACGAGCAGTACTTC. This sequence encodes CASRRQGTYEQYF.

This clonotype has more than one count but fewer than ten. The chain combines TRBV27 with TRBJ1-6, with D uncertain. The CDR3 is 11 residues long. The V end was cut by 10 bases, the J end by 8 bases, with 9 bases between. Germline V CDR1 and CDR2: MNHEY, SMNVEV (reference sequence). The CDR3 reads CAIPRDSPLHF. The CDR3 bases are TGTGCCATCCCCCGGGATTCACCCCTCCACTTT.

In DNA form, the CDR3 reads TGTGCCAGCAGCGACAGGGTCTCGGGTTACAATGAGCAGTTCTTC. It translates to CASSDRVSGYNEQFF. The genes are TRBV5-5 and TRBJ2-1, with 7 positions matching TRBD1. In germline, CDR1 is SGHKS, CDR2 YYEKEE (reference sequence). The CDR3 extends over 15 amino acids. J lost 4 bases, V lost 4 bases, and 8 bases had no gene match.

This clonotype was observed a handful of times. This rearrangement joins TRBV5-1 to TRBJ2-7; D perhaps matches TRBD2 (6 bases). The V gene's germline CDR1 is SGHRS and CDR2 YFSETQ. This CDR3 is built from 14 residues. V was cut by 4 bases and J by 4 bases, with 15 bases left in between. CDR3 sequence (DNA): TGCGCCAGCAGCGTCGAGGGGCGGGATTACGAGCAGTACTTC. It translates to CASSVEGRDYEQYF.

The chain carries TRBV6-1 and TRBJ2-7; D not resolved. V shed 4 bases and J shed 2 bases, with 12 bases lying between them. The CDR3 runs 14 residues. Germline CDR1 and CDR2: MNHNS and SASEGT. The CDR3, as DNA: TGTGCCAGCAGTGGATCCCTCACTGCCTACGAGCAGTACTTC. It yields the protein CASSGSLTAYEQYF.

This chain links TRBV4-2 with TRBJ2-7; D is ambiguous. CDR3 length: 15 amino acids. Between the trimmed V and J ends, which lost 3 bases and 3 bases, there was a span of 15 bases. Germline V gene lookup returns CDR1 LGHNA and CDR2 YNFKEQ. CDR3: CASSHEISPIYEQYF. CDR3 DNA sequence: TGTGCCAGCAGCCATGAAATCTCCCCTATCTACGAGCAGTACTTC.

The chain employs TRBV19 and TRBJ2-1; 7 bases map to TRBD2. Germline V gives CDR1 LNHDA, CDR2 SQIVND (reference sequence). This CDR3 is 16 amino acids long. V lost 3 bases to trimming and J lost 4 bases; unmatched junction nucleotides: 9. CDR3 DNA sequence: TGTGCCAGTAGTATGGAGGGAGGGCCGTCTTACAATGAGCAGTTCTTC. This codes for CASSMEGGPSYNEQFF.

The sample holds many counts of this clonotype. The chain uses TRBV19 and TRBJ2-7, with D perhaps matching TRBD1 or TRBD2 (6 bases each). Trimming shortened V by 10 bases and J by 3 bases, and 16 bases separated the two germline ends. The CDR3 totals 13 residues. Germline CDR1 is LNHDA and CDR2 is SQIVND (reference sequence). As DNA, the CDR3 is TGTGCCACCTCCGCCGGGGGCGACTACGAGCAGTACTTC. Translated, it gives CATSAGGDYEQYF.

The chain links TRBV5-4 to TRBJ2-7, with unresolved D. The CDR3 has 11 amino acids. Germline V lookup: CDR1 SGHNT, CDR2 YYREEE (reference sequence). Deletions cut 7 bases from V and 6 bases from J, with 11 bases between. The CDR3 coding sequence is TGTGCCAGCGGCCCCGAGGCCGAGCAGTACTTC. Translation: CASGPEAEQYF.

This clonotype appeared many times. This sequence joins TRBV25-1 and TRBJ2-3; 10 bases are a match to TRBD2. Trimming removed 4 bases from V and 0 bases from J; junction bases left unmatched: 7. Germline V gene sequence: CDR1 MGHDK, CDR2 SYGVNS. This CDR3 is 17 amino acids long. The CDR3 region has the DNA TGTGCCAGCAGTGTAGCGGGGGGCCAGTATAGCACAGATACGCAGTATTTT. This translates into CASSVAGGQYSTDTQYF.